These T cell receptor beta chains were read from a single sample in a study of blood T cell repertoires in COVID-19. Data came from immunoSEQ multiplex PCR; TCRdb stores just in-frame clones and leaves some out. The sample lists roughly 150,000 clones; more than 75% were seen once. The sample was peripheral blood. The receptor set was obtained from a human donor in a cohort sampled during active COVID-19. Both conserved end residues are part of each CDR3. Each record gives: V gene, J gene, D gene, CDR3 DNA, CDR3 protein. D genes are given only for firm matches.

TRBV6-1	TRBJ1-2	NA	TGTGCCAGCAGTGAATCAGGGAATTATGGCTACACCTTC	CASSESGNYGYTF
TRBV11-3	TRBJ2-7	TRBD2	TGTGCCAGCAGCTTGCTACTAGCGGGGCCTTCCTACGAGCAGTACTTC	CASSLLLAGPSYEQYF
TRBV25-1	TRBJ2-5	TRBD2	TGTGCCAGCAGTGAAGCGGGGGGAGAGCCACAAGAGACCCAGTACTTC	CASSEAGGEPQETQYF
TRBV7-9	TRBJ2-7	TRBD1	TGTGCCAGCAGCTCGCCGGACAGGTCCTACGAGCAGTACTTC	CASSSPDRSYEQYF
TRBV12-3/TRBV12-4	TRBJ2-7	NA	TGTGCCAGCAGTAAGCAGGGCTACGAGCAGTACTTC	CASSKQGYEQYF
TRBV14	TRBJ2-1	NA	TGTGCCAGCAGCCAAGTAAAGCATGAGCAGTTCTTC	CASSQVKHEQFF
TRBV10-1	TRBJ2-1	NA	TGCGCCAGCAGTGAGTCGTCAGGGCCGGTGCAGTTCTTC	CASSESSGPVQFF
TRBV12-5	TRBJ1-5	TRBD1	TGTGCTAGTGGTTTGGGGGACAGGGACAATCAGCCCCAGCATTTT	CASGLGDRDNQPQHF
TRBV7-3	TRBJ2-1	TRBD2	TGTGCCAGCAGCTTAACGGAAGGGGCTAGCGGGGCCTACAATGAGCAGTTCTTC	CASSLTEGASGAYNEQFF
TRBV3-1/TRBV3-2	TRBJ1-2	NA	TGTGCCAGCAGCCAGAGCAGGGTAGGCGGCTACACCTTC	CASSQSRVGGYTF
TRBV1	TRBJ2-1	NA	TGCACCAGCAGCCGAACTAGCCTCTTCTCCTACAATGAGCTGTTCTTC	CTSSRTSLFSYNELFF
TRBV5-1	TRBJ2-1	TRBD2	TGCGCCAGCAGCCCCGTGTGGCGGGAGGGTAATGAGCAGTTCTTC	CASSPVWREGNEQFF
TRBV27	TRBJ2-7	NA	TGTGCCAGCAGTTTATACAGGGCCTCCTACGAGCAGTACTTC	CASSLYRASYEQYF